One and the same sample provided the 9 T cell receptor beta chains below, sequenced in a study of blood T cell repertoires in COVID-19. Assay used: immunoSEQ multiplex PCR; TCRdb lists only in-frame clones, some missing. This repertoire shows 40,000 to 50,000 clones, 88% found once; its top ten account for approximately 9.6%. The specimen was peripheral blood. The origin of the receptors is a man aged 50 to 60 with active COVID-19.

The chain combines TRBV5-8 with TRBJ2-7; D is perhaps TRBD2 (7 bases). Deletions cut 0 bases from V and 5 bases from J, with 15 bases between. Germline lookup yields CDR1 SGHTS and CDR2 YDEGEE. This CDR3 spans 15 amino acids. For the CDR3, the DNA is TGTGCCAGCAGCTTGGGAGGGGGGGACTGGAACGAGCAGTACTTC. It translates to CASSLGGGDWNEQYF.

The sample holds a few counts of this clone. The chain carries TRBV6-5 and TRBJ2-1; 8 nucleotides align to TRBD2. From germline, CDR1 is MNHEY and CDR2 SVGAGI. The CDR3 is made up of 15 amino acids. With 6 bases clipped from V and 3 bases from J, the junction kept 7 bases outside the gene matches. This chain's CDR3 is CASRAKAGVYNEQFF. The CDR3 bases are TGTGCCAGCAGGGCTAAAGCGGGAGTCTACAATGAGCAGTTCTTC.

V is TRBV7-9 and J is TRBJ2-4, with D unclear. Trimming took 2 bases from V and 0 from J, leaving 14 bases between them. The germline V gene encodes CDR1 SEHNR and CDR2 FQNEAQ (reference sequence). The length of the CDR3 is 17 residues. The CDR3, as DNA: TGTGCCAGCAGCTTATCCCTGGGCTCTTTAGCCAAAAACATTCAGTACTTC. Amino acids: CASSLSLGSLAKNIQYF.

CDR3 amino acids: CASRKREGSTDTQYF. The DNA for the CDR3 is TGTGCCAGCAGAAAGCGGGAGGGTAGCACAGATACGCAGTATTTT. The V gene is TRBV9, the J gene TRBJ2-3; 10 positions match TRBD2. V shed 5 bases, J shed 0 bases, and the junction held 3 bases outside the gene matches. The CDR3 has 15 amino acids. Germline V CDR1 and CDR2: SGDLS, YYNGEE.

The CDR3 spells CSVAGLGYEQYF. The CDR3 DNA sequence: TGCAGCGTGGCGGGGTTAGGCTACGAGCAGTACTTC. The rearrangement joins TRBV29-1 to TRBJ2-7, with a possible D match to TRBD2 (6 bases). Germline assignment: CDR1 SQVTM and CDR2 ANQGSEA. This CDR3 region has 12 residues. With 6 bases removed from V and 3 bases from J, the gap between germline ends came to 12 bases.

The gene calls are TRBV6-6 and TRBJ2-1; maybe TRBD2 (6 bases). Germline V gene data show CDR1 as MNHNY and CDR2 as SVGAGI (reference sequence). This CDR3 is built from 15 residues. The V gene lost 7 bases and the J gene lost 3 bases, with 16 bases spanning the gap. The CDR3 DNA follows: TGTGCCAGCAAAGGAGGGAGCACCGTCTACAATGAGCAGTTCTTC. Its translation is CASKGGSTVYNEQFF.

The genes are TRBV5-1 and TRBJ1-2; a possible D gene is TRBD1 (6 bases). This CDR3 comprises 13 residues. Trimming took off 1 base at V and 7 bases at J, with 11 bases between the two ends. CDR1 SGHRS and CDR2 YFSETQ come from the germline V gene. The CDR3 spells CASSLLGTSGYTF. CDR3 coding DNA: TGCGCCAGCAGCTTGCTTGGGACATCTGGCTACACCTTC. The variable domain in full, completed from reference TRBV5-1 and TRBJ1-2, reads KAGVTQTPRYLIKTRGQQVTLSCSPISGHRSVSWYQQTPGQGLQFLFEYFSETQRNKGNFPGRFSGRQFSNSRSEMNVSTLELGDSALYLCASSLLGTSGYTFGSGTRLTVV.

The rearrangement joins TRBV6-5 to TRBJ2-7; perhaps TRBD2 as D (6 bases). Germline CDR1 is MNHEY and CDR2 is SVGAGI. V lost 5 bases to trimming and J lost 3 bases, with 17 bases between them. The CDR3 extends over 15 amino acids. The CDR3 nucleotides are TGTGCCAGCAGTAAACGGGGGTGGGAAAACTACGAGCAGTACTTC. Its translation is CASSKRGWENYEQYF.

This chain links TRBV7-2 with TRBJ2-7; D unclear. The germline V gene encodes CDR1 SGHTA and CDR2 FQGNSA. The CDR3 covers 15 residues. V lost 2 bases and J lost 0, with 11 bases in between. CDR3 residues: CASSLYLTSSYEQYF. As DNA, the CDR3 is TGTGCCAGCAGCTTATACCTAACGAGCTCCTACGAGCAGTACTTC.